One and the same sample provided the 28 T cell receptor beta chains below, sequenced in a study of blood T cell repertoires in COVID-19. Here immunoSEQ multiplex PCR was the method, and the copy in TCRdb shows in-frame clones only, minus some. This repertoire shows 200,000 to 250,000 clones, around 89% found once; its top ten account for around 2.6%. The sample consisted of PBMCs or T cells enriched from blood (not recorded which). These receptors originate from a woman younger than 45 who had recovered from COVID-19.

The chain carries TRBV6-2 or TRBV6-3 and TRBJ1-5; D is uncertain. The ends were cut back, 2 bases at V and 4 bases at J, with 9 bases in the middle. The CDR3 extends over 14 amino acids. Germline V CDR1 and CDR2: MNHEY, SVGEGT. CDR3: CASSYVRANQPQHF. DNA for the CDR3: TGTGCCAGCAGTTACGTACGCGCAAATCAGCCCCAGCATTTT.

This clone has just a few counts. The chain employs TRBV9 and TRBJ1-1, with D possibly matching TRBD1 (5 bases). CDR1 is SGDLS and CDR2 is YYNGEE in the germline V gene. Trimming cost V 7 bases and J 4 bases, with 14 bases left between them. The CDR3 runs to 13 residues. This CDR3 is CASALSTGTEAFF. The DNA for the CDR3 is TGTGCCAGCGCCCTAAGCACAGGCACTGAAGCTTTCTTT.

On this clone: This sample also contains other DNA sequences that code for the same CDR3. The rearrangement joins TRBV19 to TRBJ2-1; D remains ambiguous. The germline V and J ends were trimmed by 3 bases and 1 base, with 4 bases remaining between them. This CDR3 region has 13 residues. Looked up from germline, CDR1 is LNHDA and CDR2 is SQIVND (reference sequence). In nucleotides, the CDR3 is TGTGCCAGTAGTATGGCATCCTACAATGAGCAGTTCTTC. Its translation: CASSMASYNEQFF.

The chain couples TRBV7-2 to TRBJ2-5, with D maybe TRBD2 (5 bases). The CDR3 has 17 residues. Germline CDR1 and CDR2: SGHTA and FQGNSA. Deletions cut 1 base from V and 4 bases from J, with 19 bases between. Written as DNA, the CDR3 is TGTGCCAGCAGCTTAGAACCCCCAACTAGAAACCTAGAGACCCAGTACTTC. It codes for CASSLEPPTRNLETQYF.

Regarding this clone: Other nucleotide sequences from this sample produce the same CDR3. The chain uses TRBV4-3 and TRBJ2-6, with D possibly TRBD2 on 7 matching bases. The CDR3 extends over 16 amino acids. Germline V gives CDR1 LGHNA, CDR2 YSLEER. The germline V and J ends were trimmed by 0 bases and 2 bases, with 8 bases remaining between them. In nucleotides, the CDR3 is TGCGCCAGCAGCCAAGAAGGGGGGGCTGGGGCCAACGTCCTGACTTTC. Protein: CASSQEGGAGANVLTF.

This sequence joins TRBV19 and TRBJ2-2; TRBD2 agrees at 8 bases. This CDR3 has 15 residues. V lost 11 bases to trimming and J lost 7 bases; unmatched junction nucleotides: 15. Germline V gene sequence: CDR1 LNHDA, CDR2 SQIVND (reference sequence). CDR3 sequence: CAAQRGQGFGGELFF. In DNA, the CDR3 is TGTGCCGCCCAGCGGGGGCAGGGCTTTGGCGGGGAGCTGTTTTTT.

This chain links TRBV5-1 with TRBJ2-1; D is perhaps TRBD2 (6 bases). Per germline, CDR1 SGHRS and CDR2 YFSETQ. V was clipped by 3 bases and J by 6 bases, with 31 bases between them. This CDR3 spans 20 amino acids. The CDR3 loop is CASSSLPGVTGRLVFNEQFF. DNA of the CDR3: TGCGCCAGCAGCTCCCTTCCGGGGGTAACGGGTCGGTTGGTTTTCAATGAGCAGTTCTTC.

This sequence joins TRBV4-1 and TRBJ2-5, with 7 bases identical to TRBD1. Trimming took 5 bases from V and 2 from J; bases not matched to a gene: 5. The germline gives CDR1 MGHRA, CDR2 YSYEKL. The CDR3 loop spans 14 amino acids. CDR3 sequence: CASSIRDRQETQYF. The DNA of the CDR3 is TGCGCCAGCAGCATACGGGACAGACAAGAGACCCAGTACTTC.

The chain carries TRBV4-3 and TRBJ1-4; 8 nucleotides match TRBD1. Germline loops: CDR1 LGHNA, CDR2 YSLEER. CDR3 length: 14 amino acids. The trim removed 4 bases at V and 8 bases at J, leaving 6 bases unmatched. The CDR3 sequence is CASSPPGGREKLFF. The CDR3, as DNA: TGCGCCAGCAGCCCCCCAGGGGGCCGGGAAAAACTGTTTTTT.

The CDR3 DNA reads TGCAGCGTTGATTCCAATGGCTACACCTTC. Amino acid sequence: CSVDSNGYTF. The chain combines TRBV29-1 with TRBJ1-2, with no clear D. Germline CDR1 reads SQVTM; CDR2 reads ANQGSEA. The ends were cut back, 3 bases at V and 6 bases at J, with 5 bases in the middle. The CDR3 extends over 10 amino acids.

The chain employs TRBV12-3 or TRBV12-4 and TRBJ2-1; D is ambiguous. There are 12 residues in the CDR3. V gave up 5 bases and J gave up 9 bases, with 11 bases separating them. CDR3 bases: TGTGCCAGCAGTCTTACTCTAGTTGAGCAGTTCTTC. Translation: CASSLTLVEQFF.

This clone was counted only a few times. The chain uses TRBV14 and TRBJ2-1, with a weak D call TRBD1 (5 bases). The CDR3 runs 13 residues. The germline V gene has CDR1 SGHDN and CDR2 FVKESK. Trimming left V 1 base short and J 12 bases short, with 13 bases between. CDR3: CASSQAAQRGQFF. The CDR3 DNA follows: TGTGCCAGCAGCCAAGCCGCACAAAGGGGGCAGTTCTTC.

J is TRBJ1-2 and V is TRBV10-3, with D possibly TRBD1 on 5 matching bases. Germline-derived CDR1 and CDR2 are ENHRY and SYGVKD. V shed 4 bases and J shed 4 bases, with 13 bases lying between them. The CDR3 length is 14 residues. The CDR3 is CAISGAGILYGYTF. CDR3 in DNA: TGTGCCATCAGTGGGGCAGGGATCCTCTATGGCTACACCTTC.

The chain has TRBV5-4 and TRBJ2-2; 12 nucleotides align to TRBD2. Germline V gene sequence: CDR1 SGHNT, CDR2 YYREEE (reference sequence). After removal of 0 bases from V and 3 bases from J, the junction contained 0 bases not matched to a gene. The CDR3 consists of 16 residues. The CDR3 DNA is TGTGCCAGCAGCTTGGCTAGCGGGGGGGACACCGGGGAGCTGTTTTTT. Amino acid sequence: CASSLASGGDTGELFF.

This chain joins TRBV27 and TRBJ2-5; D perhaps matches TRBD1 (6 bases). V lost 8 bases to trimming and J lost 5 bases, with 18 bases between them. The CDR3 covers 14 residues. CDR1 and CDR2 from the germline V gene are MNHEY and SMNVEV (reference sequence). CDR3 nucleotide sequence: TGTGCCAGCGCGCCGCGGACCACAGGGGAGACCCAGTACTTC. Its translation is CASAPRTTGETQYF.

The chain links TRBV11-3 to TRBJ2-2, with D hard to call. Germline V CDR1 and CDR2: SGHNT, YENEEA. V lost 3 bases to trimming and J lost 8 bases, with 7 bases between them. This CDR3 contains 12 residues. CDR3 protein: CASSFRVGELFF. DNA of the CDR3: TGTGCCAGCAGCTTTCGGGTGGGGGAGCTGTTTTTT.

The CDR3 reads CASSLGAEGENSPLHF. CDR3 nucleotides: TGTGCCAGCAGCTTAGGGGCTGAGGGGGAAAATTCACCCCTCCACTTT. The chain joins TRBV7-6 to TRBJ1-6; tentatively, D is TRBD1 (6 bases). The CDR3 extends over 16 amino acids. V lost 1 base, J lost 7 bases, and 14 bases lay in between. The V gene's germline CDR1 is SGHVS and CDR2 FNYEAQ. The variable domain in full, completed from reference TRBV7-6 and TRBJ1-6, reads GAGVSQSPRYKVTKRGQDVALRCDPISGHVSLYWYRQALGQGPEFLTYFNYEAQQDKSGLPNDRFSAERPEGSISTLTIQRTEQRDSAMYRCASSLGAEGENSPLHFGNGTRLTVT.

The chain recombines TRBV7-2 with TRBJ2-5, with a tentative D call TRBD1 (6 bases). This CDR3 comprises 14 residues. Trimming shortened V by 1 base and J by 4 bases, and 10 bases separated the two germline ends. Germline values: CDR1 SGHTA, CDR2 FQGNSA. CDR3 nucleotides: TGTGCCAGCAGCTTAGATAGGGGGTCAGAGACCCAGTACTTC. Amino acid sequence: CASSLDRGSETQYF. The full variable domain, rest sourced from reference TRBV7-2 and TRBJ2-5, is GAGVSQSPSNKVTEKGKDVELRCDPISGHTALYWYRQSLGQGLEFLIYFQGNSAPDKSGLPSDRFSAERTGGSVSTLTIQRTQQEDSAVYLCASSLDRGSETQYFGPGTRLLVL.

The chain uses TRBV29-1 and TRBJ1-2; D perhaps matches TRBD1 (6 bases). CDR3 length equals 12 residues. Trimming cost V 3 bases and J 4 bases, with 9 bases left between them. The germline V gene has CDR1 SQVTM and CDR2 ANQGSEA. The CDR3 sequence is CSVDLRGYGYTF. As DNA, the CDR3 is TGCAGCGTTGATCTCAGGGGCTATGGCTACACCTTC.

The chain has TRBV11-2 and TRBJ1-1, with TRBD1 identical over 7 bases. The V gene's germline CDR1 is SGHAT and CDR2 FQNNGV. The V segment lost 5 bases and the J segment 0 bases; nucleotides outside the gene matches: 3. The CDR3 length is 14 residues. This CDR3 reads CASSTTGLNTEAFF. The CDR3 coding sequence is TGTGCCAGCAGCACGACAGGGTTGAACACTGAAGCTTTCTTT.

The chain links TRBV10-3 to TRBJ1-1; 10 bases fit TRBD1. The length of the CDR3 is 20 residues. In germline, CDR1 is ENHRY, CDR2 SYGVKD. After removal of 3 bases from V and 0 bases from J, the junction contained 16 bases not matched to a gene. CDR3 DNA sequence: TGTGCCATCAGTGACCGGGACAGGGGACTATTTCGGATTCTGAACACTGAAGCTTTCTTT. Amino acid sequence: CAISDRDRGLFRILNTEAFF.

The rearrangement links TRBV7-8 to TRBJ2-1, with 8 positions matching TRBD2. CDR1 and CDR2 (germline): SGHVS, FQNEAQ. The CDR3 consists of 20 residues. Losses at the gene ends were 3 bases for V and 2 bases for J; bases not matched to a gene: 18. In nucleotides, the CDR3 is TGTGCCAGCAGCTTTAGAGTTTTTCGGGGGGGTCCTTCTACCTACAATGAGCAGTTCTTC. Its translation is CASSFRVFRGGPSTYNEQFF.

The rearrangement joins TRBV5-5 to TRBJ1-2; TRBD1 matches at 7 bases. From germline, CDR1 is SGHKS and CDR2 YYEKEE (reference sequence). The CDR3 loop spans 15 amino acids. The V segment lost 4 bases and the J segment 4 bases; nucleotides outside the gene matches: 10. The CDR3, as DNA: TGTGCCAGCAGCCCCATCGACGACAGGGTCTATGGCTACACCTTC. This codes for CASSPIDDRVYGYTF. Using reference TRBV5-5 and TRBJ1-2 for the parts outside the CDR3, the full variable domain is DAGVTQSPTHLIKTRGQQVTLRCSPISGHKSVSWYQQVLGQGPQFIFQYYEKEERGRGNFPDRFSARQFPNYSSELNVNALLLGDSALYLCASSPIDDRVYGYTFGSGTRLTVV.

The sample holds a few counts of this clone. The chain couples TRBV6-4 to TRBJ2-3, with unresolved D. Trimming shortened V by 4 bases and J by 0 bases, and 5 bases separated the two germline ends. CDR1 and CDR2 (germline): MRHNA, SNTAGT. The length of the CDR3 is 13 residues. This CDR3 is CASSVASTDTQYF. The DNA for the CDR3 is TGTGCCAGCAGTGTAGCTAGCACAGATACGCAGTATTTT.

The chain is built from TRBV18 and TRBJ1-2, with D possibly being TRBD1 (5 bases). From germline, CDR1 is KGHSH and CDR2 LQKENI. CDR3 length: 15 residues. Trimming cost V 2 bases and J 6 bases, with 16 bases left between them. CDR3 nucleotides: TGTGCCAGCTCACCAGAACCGGCAGGGATTAATGGCTACACCTTC. This gives the protein CASSPEPAGINGYTF.

This chain joins TRBV4-3 and TRBJ2-5; D might be TRBD2 (5 bases). V gave up 0 bases and J gave up 4 bases, with 12 bases separating them. Germline CDR1 and CDR2: LGHNA and YSLEER. The CDR3 length is 15 residues. In DNA, the CDR3 is TGCGCCAGCAGCCAAGATATGGGAGTGGGAGAGACCCAGTACTTC. The encoded protein is CASSQDMGVGETQYF.

The rearrangement uses TRBV4-1 and TRBJ2-7; maybe TRBD2 (6 bases). V was cut by 2 bases and J by 3 bases, with 14 bases left in between. In germline, CDR1 is MGHRA, CDR2 YSYEKL. This CDR3 is built from 15 residues. The CDR3 sequence is CASSQRYWGVYEQYF. DNA for the CDR3: TGCGCCAGCAGCCAAAGGTATTGGGGGGTCTACGAGCAGTACTTC.

This clone was recorded only once. The chain recombines TRBV6-1 with TRBJ1-3, with 9 bases fitting TRBD1. V was clipped by 2 bases and J by 5 bases; unmatched bases: 4. Germline CDR1 and CDR2: MNHNS and SASEGT. The CDR3 is made up of 15 amino acids. The DNA of the CDR3 is TGTGCCAGCAGTGAAACTGGGACAGGGAGAAACACCATATATTTT. As protein: CASSETGTGRNTIYF.